This T cell receptor (beta chain) is from a study of blood T cell repertoires in COVID-19. In the study overall: Both acute and convalescent COVID-19 samples were obtained from the United States, Italy and Spain. The cDNA or gDNA used as material had been derived from T cells, B-cell-depleted T cells, or PBMCs.

The V and J ends lost 5 bases and 5 bases, in that order; junction bases with no gene match: 7. There are 14 residues in the CDR3. Germline V gives CDR1 SGHRS, CDR2 YFSETQ. Per the study methods: The assay estimated nucleated cells by amplifying reference gene primers. Repertoires were generated with immunoSEQ multiplex PCR, while TCRdb's copy carries only in-frame clones and drops some. V and J calls and clone size are copied from that table; D and trimming were computed from the DNA. The repertoire has more than 200,000 clones, approximately 80% of them found once; the top ten carry 4.2%. This sequence was found in a man in his sixties with acute or convalescent COVID-19. The gene calls are TRBV5-1 and TRBJ1-5; 7 bases align to TRBD1. The sample comprised peripheral blood. In nucleotides, the CDR3 is TGCGCCAGCAGTCCGGACAGGCCTGATCAGCCCCAGCATTTT. Translating gives CASSPDRPDQPQHF.